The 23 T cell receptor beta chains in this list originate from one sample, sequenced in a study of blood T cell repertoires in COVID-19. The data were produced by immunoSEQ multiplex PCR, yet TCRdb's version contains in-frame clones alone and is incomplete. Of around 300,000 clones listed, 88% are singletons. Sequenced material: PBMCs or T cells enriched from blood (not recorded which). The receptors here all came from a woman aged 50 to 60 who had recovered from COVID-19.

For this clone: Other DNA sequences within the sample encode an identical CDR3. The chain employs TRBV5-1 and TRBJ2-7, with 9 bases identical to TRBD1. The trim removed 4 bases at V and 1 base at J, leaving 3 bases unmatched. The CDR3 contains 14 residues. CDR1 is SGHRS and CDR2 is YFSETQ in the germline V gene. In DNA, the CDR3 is TGCGCCAGCAGCGCGGACAGGGGTTCCTACGAGCAGTACTTC. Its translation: CASSADRGSYEQYF.

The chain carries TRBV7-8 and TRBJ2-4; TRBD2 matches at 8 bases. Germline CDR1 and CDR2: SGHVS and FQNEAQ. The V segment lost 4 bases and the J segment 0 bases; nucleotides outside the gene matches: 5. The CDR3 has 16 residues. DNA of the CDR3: TGTGCCAGCAGCTCCACTAGCGGAGTAGCCAAAAACATTCAGTACTTC. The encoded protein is CASSSTSGVAKNIQYF.

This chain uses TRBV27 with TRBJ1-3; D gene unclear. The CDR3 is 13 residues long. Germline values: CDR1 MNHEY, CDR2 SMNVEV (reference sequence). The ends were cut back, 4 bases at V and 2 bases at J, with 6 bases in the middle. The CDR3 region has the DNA TGTGCCAGCAGTTCGACTGCTGGAAACACCATATATTTT. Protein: CASSSTAGNTIYF.

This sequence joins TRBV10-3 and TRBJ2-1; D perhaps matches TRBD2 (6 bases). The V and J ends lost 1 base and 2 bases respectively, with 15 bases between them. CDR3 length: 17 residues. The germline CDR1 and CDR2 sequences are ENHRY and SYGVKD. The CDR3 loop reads CAISEYSFGGTYNEQFF. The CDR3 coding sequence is TGTGCCATCAGTGAGTACTCTTTCGGCGGGACCTACAATGAGCAGTTCTTC.

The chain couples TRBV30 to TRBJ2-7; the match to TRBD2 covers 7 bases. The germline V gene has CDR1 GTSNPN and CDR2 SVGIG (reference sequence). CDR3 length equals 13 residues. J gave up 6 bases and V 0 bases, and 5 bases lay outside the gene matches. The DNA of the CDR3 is TGTGCCTGGAGTGTAAGGCCTAGCGGCGAGCAGTACTTC. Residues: CAWSVRPSGEQYF. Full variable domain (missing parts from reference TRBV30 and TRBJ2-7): SQTIHQWPATLVQPVGSPLSLECTVEGTSNPNLYWYRQAAGRGLQLLFYSVGIGQISSEVPQNLSASRPQDRQFILSSKKLLLSDSGFYLCAWSVRPSGEQYFGPGTRLTVT.

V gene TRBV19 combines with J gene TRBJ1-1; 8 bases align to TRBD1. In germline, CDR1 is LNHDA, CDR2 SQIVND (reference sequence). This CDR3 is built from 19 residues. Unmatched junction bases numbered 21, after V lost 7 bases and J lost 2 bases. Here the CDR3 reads CASTQIYSGTGPTNTEAFF. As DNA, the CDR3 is TGTGCCAGTACCCAGATTTATTCCGGGACAGGACCGACTAACACTGAAGCTTTCTTT.

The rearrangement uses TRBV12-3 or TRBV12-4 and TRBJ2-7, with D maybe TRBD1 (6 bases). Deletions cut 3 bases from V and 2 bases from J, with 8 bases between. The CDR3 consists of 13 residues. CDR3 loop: CASSFGQTYEQYF. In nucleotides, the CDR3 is TGTGCCAGCAGTTTCGGACAGACCTACGAGCAGTACTTC.

The CDR3 protein is CAISEPYGTSGRAPNEQFF. The CDR3 bases are TGTGCCATCAGTGAGCCCTACGGGACTAGCGGGAGGGCCCCTAATGAGCAGTTCTTC. The rearrangement uses TRBV10-3 and TRBJ2-1; 16 bases match TRBD2. V trimming: 2 bases; J trimming: 7 bases; junction bases outside the gene matches: 11. Germline assignment: CDR1 ENHRY and CDR2 SYGVKD. This CDR3 is built from 19 residues.

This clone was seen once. The CDR3 reads CASSDQGTGELFF. As DNA, the CDR3 is TGTGCCAGCAGTGACCAGGGGACCGGGGAGCTGTTTTTT. V and J are TRBV2 and TRBJ2-2; TRBD1 might be the D (6 bases). The germline V gene has CDR1 SNHLY and CDR2 FYNNEI. With 3 bases removed from V and 5 bases from J, the gap between germline ends came to 7 bases. The CDR3 contains 13 residues. Looking up the rest from reference TRBV2 and TRBJ2-2 gives the full variable domain: EPEVTQTPSHQVTQMGQEVILRCVPISNHLYFYWYRQILGQKVEFLVSFYNNEISEKSEIFDDQFSVERPDGSNFTLKIRSTKLEDSAMYFCASSDQGTGELFFGEGSRLTVL.

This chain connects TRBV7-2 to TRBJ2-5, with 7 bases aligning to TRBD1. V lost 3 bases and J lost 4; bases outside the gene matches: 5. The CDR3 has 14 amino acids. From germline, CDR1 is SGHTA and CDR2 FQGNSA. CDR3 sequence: CASSLSDRVETQYF. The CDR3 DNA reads TGTGCCAGCAGCTTGTCCGACAGGGTAGAGACCCAGTACTTC.

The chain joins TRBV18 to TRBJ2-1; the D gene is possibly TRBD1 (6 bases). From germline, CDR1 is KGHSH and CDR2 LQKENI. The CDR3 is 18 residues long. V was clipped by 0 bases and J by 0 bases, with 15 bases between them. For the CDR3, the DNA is TGTGCCAGCTCACCACCATGGGGCCAGGGGAACTCCTACAATGAGCAGTTCTTC. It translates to CASSPPWGQGNSYNEQFF.

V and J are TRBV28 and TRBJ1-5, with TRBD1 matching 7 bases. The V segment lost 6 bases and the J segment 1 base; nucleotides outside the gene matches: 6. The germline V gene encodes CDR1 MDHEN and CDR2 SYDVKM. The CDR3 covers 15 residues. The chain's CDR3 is CASRVTGLSNQPQHF. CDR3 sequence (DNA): TGTGCCAGCAGGGTGACAGGGCTAAGCAATCAGCCCCAGCATTTT.

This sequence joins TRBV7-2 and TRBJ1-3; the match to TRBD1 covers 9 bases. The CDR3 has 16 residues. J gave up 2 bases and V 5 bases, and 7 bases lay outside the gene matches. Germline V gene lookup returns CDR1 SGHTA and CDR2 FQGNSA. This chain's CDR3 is CASSPGQGKPGNTIYF. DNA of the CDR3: TGTGCCAGCAGCCCGGGACAGGGAAAACCTGGAAACACCATATATTTT.

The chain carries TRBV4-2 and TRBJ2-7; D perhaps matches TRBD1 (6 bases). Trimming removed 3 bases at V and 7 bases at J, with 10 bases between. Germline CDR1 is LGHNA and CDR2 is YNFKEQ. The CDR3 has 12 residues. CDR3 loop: CASSQDSLEQYF. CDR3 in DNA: TGTGCCAGCAGCCAGGACAGTTTAGAGCAGTACTTC.

In DNA form, the CDR3 reads TGTGCCAGCAGTGACAGGGTAGCCGGCTACACCTTC. Its translation is CASSDRVAGYTF. The chain employs TRBV6-1 and TRBJ1-2; tentative D call: TRBD1 (5 bases). Trimming took off 3 bases at V and 8 bases at J, with 10 bases between the two ends. The CDR3 sequence is 12 residues long. Per germline, CDR1 MNHNS and CDR2 SASEGT.

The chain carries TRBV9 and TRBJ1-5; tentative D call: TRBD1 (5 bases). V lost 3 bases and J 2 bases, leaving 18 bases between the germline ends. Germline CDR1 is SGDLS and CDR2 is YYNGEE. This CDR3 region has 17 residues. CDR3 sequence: CASSAHIRQPCNQPQHF. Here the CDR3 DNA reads TGTGCCAGCAGCGCGCATATAAGACAGCCCTGCAATCAGCCCCAGCATTTT.

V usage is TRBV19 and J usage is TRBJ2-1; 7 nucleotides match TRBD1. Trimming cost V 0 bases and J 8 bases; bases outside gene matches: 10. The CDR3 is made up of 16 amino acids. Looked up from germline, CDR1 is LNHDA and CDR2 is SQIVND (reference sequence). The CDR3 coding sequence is TGTGCCAGTAGTATAGATAAGGGGGCCGCCCCGGATGAGCAGTTCTTC. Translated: CASSIDKGAAPDEQFF.

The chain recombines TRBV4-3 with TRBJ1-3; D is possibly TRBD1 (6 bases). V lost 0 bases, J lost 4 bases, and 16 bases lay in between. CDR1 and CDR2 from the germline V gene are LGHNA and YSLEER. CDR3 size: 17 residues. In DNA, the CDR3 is TGCGCCAGCAGCCAAGATGATAGGCCAGGGGCGGGAAACACCATATATTTT. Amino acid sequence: CASSQDDRPGAGNTIYF.

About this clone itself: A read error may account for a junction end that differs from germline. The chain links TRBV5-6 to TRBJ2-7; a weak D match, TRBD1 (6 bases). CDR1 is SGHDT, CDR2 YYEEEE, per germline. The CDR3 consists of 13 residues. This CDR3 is CASNLDRAYEQYF. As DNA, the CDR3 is TGTGCCAGCAACTTGGACAGAGCCTACGAGCAGTACTTC.

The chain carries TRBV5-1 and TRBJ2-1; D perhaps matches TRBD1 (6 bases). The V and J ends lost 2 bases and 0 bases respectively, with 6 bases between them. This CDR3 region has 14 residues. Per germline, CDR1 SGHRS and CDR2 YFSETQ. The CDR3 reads CASSLGGSYNEQFF. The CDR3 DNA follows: TGCGCCAGCAGCTTAGGGGGCTCCTACAATGAGCAGTTCTTC.

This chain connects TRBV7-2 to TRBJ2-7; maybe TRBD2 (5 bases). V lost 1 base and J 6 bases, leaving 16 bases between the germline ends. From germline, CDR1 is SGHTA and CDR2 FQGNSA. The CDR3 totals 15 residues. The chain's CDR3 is CASSLGRGYRIEQYF. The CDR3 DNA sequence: TGTGCCAGCAGCTTAGGGCGAGGGTATCGGATCGAGCAGTACTTC.

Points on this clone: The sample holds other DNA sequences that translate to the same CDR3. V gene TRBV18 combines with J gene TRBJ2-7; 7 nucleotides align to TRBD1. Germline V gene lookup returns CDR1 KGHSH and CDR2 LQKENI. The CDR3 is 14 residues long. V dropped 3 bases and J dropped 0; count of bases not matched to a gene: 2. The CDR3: CASSPGTASYEQYF. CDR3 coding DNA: TGTGCCAGCTCACCCGGGACAGCCTCCTACGAGCAGTACTTC. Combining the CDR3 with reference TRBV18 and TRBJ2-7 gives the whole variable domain NAGVMQNPRHLVRRRGQEARLRCSPMKGHSHVYWYRQLPEEGLKFMVYLQKENIIDESGMPKERFSAEFPKEGPSILRIQQVVRGDSAAYFCASSPGTASYEQYFGPGTRLTVT.

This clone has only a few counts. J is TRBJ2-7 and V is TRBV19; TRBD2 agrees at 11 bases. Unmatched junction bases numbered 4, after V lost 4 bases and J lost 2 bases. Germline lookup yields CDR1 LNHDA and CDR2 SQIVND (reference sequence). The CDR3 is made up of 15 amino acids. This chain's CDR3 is CASSSSGRGAYEQYF. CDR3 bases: TGTGCCAGTAGTAGTAGCGGGAGGGGGGCCTACGAGCAGTACTTC.